This T cell receptor (beta chain) appears in the sequencing data of a study of T-cell reconstitution after alpha-beta-depleted transplantation in children. This clonotype came up a few times. The germline gives CDR1 MGHRA, CDR2 YSYEKL. V lost 0 bases and J lost 2, with 5 bases in between. The CDR3 runs 13 residues. A library of TCRbeta sequences, prepared with unique molecular identifiers, was generated. A single record per CDR3 protein comes from TCRdb applying MiXCR to the PCR reads. This sample has a few hundred thousand distinct CDR3 sequences; 11% occur once, and the top ten carry approximately 5%.

The source material was PBMCs from the stem cell graft donor, sampled from the stem cell graft. The clonotype comes from a human donor who donated a stem cell graft to a child with acute myeloid leukemia. This chain links TRBV4-1 with TRBJ2-7; no reliable D call. CDR3 DNA sequence: TGCGCCAGCAGCCAAGAGACCGCCTACGAGCAGTACTTC. As protein: CASSQETAYEQYF.